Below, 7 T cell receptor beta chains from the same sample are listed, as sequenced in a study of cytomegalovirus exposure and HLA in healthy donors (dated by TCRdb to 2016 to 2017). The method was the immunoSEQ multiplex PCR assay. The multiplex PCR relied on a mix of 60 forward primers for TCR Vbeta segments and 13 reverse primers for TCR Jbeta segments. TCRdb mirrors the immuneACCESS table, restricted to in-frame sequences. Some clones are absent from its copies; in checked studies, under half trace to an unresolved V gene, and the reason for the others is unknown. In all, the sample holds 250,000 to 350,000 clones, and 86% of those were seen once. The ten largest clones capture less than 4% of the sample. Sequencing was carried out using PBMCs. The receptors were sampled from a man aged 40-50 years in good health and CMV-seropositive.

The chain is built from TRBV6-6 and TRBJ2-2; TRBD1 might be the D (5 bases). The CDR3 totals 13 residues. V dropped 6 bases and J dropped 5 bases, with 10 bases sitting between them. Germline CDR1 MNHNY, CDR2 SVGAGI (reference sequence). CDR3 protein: CASRSPGTGELFF. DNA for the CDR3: TGTGCCAGCAGAAGTCCAGGGACCGGGGAGCTGTTTTTT.

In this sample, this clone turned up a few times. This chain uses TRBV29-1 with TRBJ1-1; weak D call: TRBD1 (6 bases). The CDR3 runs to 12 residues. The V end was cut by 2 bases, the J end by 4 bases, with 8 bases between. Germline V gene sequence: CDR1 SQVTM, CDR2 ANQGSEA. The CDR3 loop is CSVESGVTEAFF. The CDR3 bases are TGCAGCGTTGAATCAGGGGTCACTGAAGCTTTCTTT.

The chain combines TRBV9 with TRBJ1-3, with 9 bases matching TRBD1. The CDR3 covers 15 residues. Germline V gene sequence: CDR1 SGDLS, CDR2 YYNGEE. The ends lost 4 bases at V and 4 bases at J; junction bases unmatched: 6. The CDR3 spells CASSRDRAGGNTIYF. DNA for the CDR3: TGTGCCAGCAGCCGGGACAGGGCTGGAGGAAACACCATATATTTT.

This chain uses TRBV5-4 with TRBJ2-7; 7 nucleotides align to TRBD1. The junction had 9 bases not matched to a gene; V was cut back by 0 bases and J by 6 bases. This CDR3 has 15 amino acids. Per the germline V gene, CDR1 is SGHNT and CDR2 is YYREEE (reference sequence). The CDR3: CASSLVYRGDAEQYF. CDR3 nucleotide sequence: TGTGCCAGCAGCTTGGTCTACAGGGGTGACGCCGAGCAGTACTTC.

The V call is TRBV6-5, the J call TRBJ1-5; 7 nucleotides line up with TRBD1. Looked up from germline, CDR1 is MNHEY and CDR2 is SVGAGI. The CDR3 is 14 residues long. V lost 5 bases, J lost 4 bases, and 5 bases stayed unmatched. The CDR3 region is CASSRDSKNQPQHF. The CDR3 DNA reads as TGTGCCAGCAGTCGGGACAGCAAAAATCAGCCCCAGCATTTT.

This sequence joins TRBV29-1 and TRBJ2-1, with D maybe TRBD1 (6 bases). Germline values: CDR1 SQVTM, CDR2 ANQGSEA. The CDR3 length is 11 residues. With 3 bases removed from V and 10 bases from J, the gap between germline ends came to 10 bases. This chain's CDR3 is CSVESRGEQFF. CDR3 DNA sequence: TGCAGCGTTGAGTCCAGGGGCGAGCAGTTCTTC.

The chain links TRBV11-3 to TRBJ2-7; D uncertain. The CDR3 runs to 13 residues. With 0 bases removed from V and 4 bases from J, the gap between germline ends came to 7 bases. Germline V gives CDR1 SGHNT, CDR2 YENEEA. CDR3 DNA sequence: TGTGCCAGCAGCTTAGACCGGAGATACGAGCAGTACTTC. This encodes CASSLDRRYEQYF.